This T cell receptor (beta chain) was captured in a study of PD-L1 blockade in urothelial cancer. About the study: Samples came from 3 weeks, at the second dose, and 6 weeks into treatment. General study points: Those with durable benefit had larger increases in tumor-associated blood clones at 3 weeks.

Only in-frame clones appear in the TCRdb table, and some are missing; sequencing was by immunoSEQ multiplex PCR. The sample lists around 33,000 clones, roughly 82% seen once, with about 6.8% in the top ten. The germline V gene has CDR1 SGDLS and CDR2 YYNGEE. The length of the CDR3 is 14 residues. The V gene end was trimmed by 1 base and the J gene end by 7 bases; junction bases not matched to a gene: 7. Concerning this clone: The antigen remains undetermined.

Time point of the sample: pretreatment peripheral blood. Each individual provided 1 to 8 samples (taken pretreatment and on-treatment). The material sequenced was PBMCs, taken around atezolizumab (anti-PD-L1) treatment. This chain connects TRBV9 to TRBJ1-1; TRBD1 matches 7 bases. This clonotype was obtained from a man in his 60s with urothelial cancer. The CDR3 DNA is TGTGCCAGCAGCGTAAGTGACAGGGCAGTTGAAGCTTTCTTT. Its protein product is CASSVSDRAVEAFF. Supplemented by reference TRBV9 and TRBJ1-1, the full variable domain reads DSGVTQTPKHLITATGQRVTLRCSPRSGDLSVYWYQQSLDQGLQFLIQYYNGEERAKGNILERFSAQQFPDLHSELNLSSLELGDSALYFCASSVSDRAVEAFFGQGTRLTVV.